This T cell receptor beta chain emerged from a study of cytomegalovirus exposure and HLA in healthy donors. The germline gives CDR1 KGHSH, CDR2 LQKENI. The CDR3 length is 16 residues. Trimming took 2 bases from V and 4 from J, leaving 14 bases between them. Regarding the study as a whole: Common viral pathogens seemed to be connected with several of the most significant clusters, according to a later analysis. For TCR beta chains, V- and J-gene trimming was later linked to a missense DCLRE1C variant. A previous analysis found most TCR beta V segments productive roughly 87% or roughly 30% of the time.

All donors participated as healthy donors of bone marrow. As to this clone: Its target is unknown.

Both 60 Vbeta primers and 13 Jbeta primers went into the PCR. The data were produced by immunoSEQ multiplex PCR, yet TCRdb's version contains in-frame clones alone and is incomplete. The sample lists 130,000 to 150,000 clones; about four fifths were seen once. The sample was PBMCs. The chain employs TRBV18 and TRBJ1-4; D is possibly TRBD1 (5 bases). The receptor comes from a woman between 18 and 29 years old in good health and CMV-seropositive. The CDR3 reads CASSPTRTGGNEKLFF. The CDR3 nucleotides read TGTGCCAGCTCACCAACCAGAACGGGGGGTAATGAAAAACTGTTTTTT.